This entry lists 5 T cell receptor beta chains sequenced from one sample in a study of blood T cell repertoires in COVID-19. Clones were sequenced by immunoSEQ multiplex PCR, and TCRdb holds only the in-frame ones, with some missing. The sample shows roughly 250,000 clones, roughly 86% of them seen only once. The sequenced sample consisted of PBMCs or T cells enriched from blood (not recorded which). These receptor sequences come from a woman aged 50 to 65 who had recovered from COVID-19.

The CDR3 region is CASSTNRHLGHGYTF. The CDR3 DNA sequence: TGTGCCAGTAGTACCAACCGGCACCTGGGCCATGGCTACACCTTC. The J gene is TRBJ1-2, the V gene TRBV19; D is undetermined. The germline V gene encodes CDR1 LNHDA and CDR2 SQIVND (reference sequence). CDR3 length: 15 residues. Trimming removed 4 bases at V and 6 bases at J, with 18 bases between.

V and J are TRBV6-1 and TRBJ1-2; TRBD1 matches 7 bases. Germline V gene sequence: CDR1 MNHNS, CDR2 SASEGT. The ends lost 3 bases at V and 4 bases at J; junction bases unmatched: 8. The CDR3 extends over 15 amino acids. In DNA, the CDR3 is TGTGCCAGCAGTGAGACAACAGGGGTCTCCTATGGCTACACCTTC. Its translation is CASSETTGVSYGYTF.

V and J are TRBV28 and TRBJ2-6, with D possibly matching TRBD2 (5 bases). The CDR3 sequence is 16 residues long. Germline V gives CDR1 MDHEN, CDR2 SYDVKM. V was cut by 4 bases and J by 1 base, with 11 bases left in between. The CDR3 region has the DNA TGTGCCAGCAGTTCCCTCGGGGAGTCTGGGGCCAACGTCCTGACTTTC. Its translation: CASSSLGESGANVLTF.

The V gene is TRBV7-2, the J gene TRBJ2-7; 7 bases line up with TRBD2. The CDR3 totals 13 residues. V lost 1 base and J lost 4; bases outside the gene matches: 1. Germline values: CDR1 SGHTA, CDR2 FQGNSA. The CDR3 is CASSLGREYEQYF. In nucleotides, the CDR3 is TGTGCCAGCAGCTTAGGGCGGGAGTACGAGCAGTACTTC.

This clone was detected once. Here the CDR3 reads CASRGQGSNQPQHF. The DNA for the CDR3 is TGCGCCAGCAGGGGACAGGGAAGCAATCAGCCCCAGCATTTT. The chain joins TRBV10-2 to TRBJ1-5, with 9 positions matching TRBD1. J was trimmed by 1 base and V by 6 bases; bases with no gene match: 1. This CDR3 comprises 14 residues. Germline CDR1 is WSHSY and CDR2 is SAAADI.